These 13 T cell receptor beta chains were all obtained from the same sample, sequenced in a study of CD8 T cells in ankylosing spondylitis. MiXCR was run by TCRdb on the 5' RACE reads, yielding one entry per CDR3 protein. The table includes about 240,000 distinct CDR3 sequences, around 10% detected once. The sample taken for sequencing was blood, either unsorted or a sorted T cell fraction (not recorded which). All receptors derive from a male donor with ankylosing spondylitis or in good health (not recorded which).

This clonotype has at least ten counts. The chain uses TRBV6-2 or TRBV6-3 and TRBJ2-7, with 8 bases that match TRBD2. The J segment lost 2 bases and the V segment lost 2 bases, leaving 2 bases of the junction unmatched. From germline, CDR1 is MNHEY and CDR2 SVGEGT. The CDR3 length is 14 residues. CDR3 region: CASSYREGPYEQYF. The CDR3 DNA sequence: TGTGCCAGCAGTTACCGGGAGGGCCCCTACGAGCAGTACTTC.

There are many counts of this clonotype. This chain joins TRBV20-1 and TRBJ2-5, with D unresolved. CDR1 and CDR2 from the germline V gene are DFQATT and SNEGSKA (reference sequence). Deletions cut 3 bases from V and 14 bases from J, with 19 bases between. CDR3 length: 12 residues. As DNA, the CDR3 is TGCAGTGCTAGTCCGAGGACCACCTCCAACTACTTC. Translated: CSASPRTTSNYF.

This clonotype was seen ten or more times. The gene calls are TRBV10-3 and TRBJ2-1, with 9 positions matching TRBD2. The CDR3 runs 15 residues. Germline V gene lookup returns CDR1 ENHRY and CDR2 SYGVKD. Trimming removed 7 bases from V and 1 base from J; junction bases left unmatched: 5. The CDR3, as DNA: TGTGCCATCAAAAGGACTAGCGAGTCCTACAATGAGCAGTTCTTC. Translated, it gives CAIKRTSESYNEQFF.

The V call is TRBV5-1, the J call TRBJ2-5; 9 nucleotides agree with TRBD2. With V trimmed by 0 bases and J by 3 bases, 3 bases remained unmatched. The CDR3 is 15 residues long. The germline gives CDR1 SGHRS, CDR2 YFSETQ. The CDR3, as DNA: TGCGCCAGCAGCTTGGTTAGCGGGGGTGAAGAGACCCAGTACTTC. It codes for CASSLVSGGEETQYF. Looking up the rest from reference TRBV5-1 and TRBJ2-5 gives the full variable domain: KAGVTQTPRYLIKTRGQQVTLSCSPISGHRSVSWYQQTPGQGLQFLFEYFSETQRNKGNFPGRFSGRQFSNSRSEMNVSTLELGDSALYLCASSLVSGGEETQYFGPGTRLLVL.

This clonotype has a count of ten or more. The chain couples TRBV5-1 to TRBJ1-2; D remains ambiguous. This CDR3 has 15 amino acids. Between the trimmed V and J ends, which lost 4 bases and 4 bases, there was a span of 17 bases. Germline CDR1 reads SGHRS; CDR2 reads YFSETQ. CDR3 bases: TGCGCCAGCAGCGGTACGGGGTCCGCCGTCTATGGCTACACCTTC. It translates to CASSGTGSAVYGYTF.

This clonotype has a count of ten or more. The chain is built from TRBV10-3 and TRBJ2-7; tentatively, D is TRBD1 (5 bases). The CDR3 is 13 residues long. The ends were cut back, 0 bases at V and 8 bases at J, with 11 bases in the middle. The germline V gene has CDR1 ENHRY and CDR2 SYGVKD. The CDR3 reads CAISESERGKQYF. CDR3 DNA sequence: TGTGCCATCAGTGAGTCAGAAAGGGGCAAGCAGTACTTC.

This clonotype was detected many times. This rearrangement joins TRBV5-6 to TRBJ2-1, with D hard to call. Germline values: CDR1 SGHDT, CDR2 YYEEEE. Trimming took 0 bases from V and 0 from J, leaving 7 bases between them. This CDR3 has 15 amino acids. The DNA of the CDR3 is TGTGCCAGCAGCTTGGAACCCCGCTCCTACAATGAGCAGTTCTTC. It codes for CASSLEPRSYNEQFF.

This clonotype showed up many times. The chain recombines TRBV20-1 with TRBJ2-3, with a weak D call TRBD2 (6 bases). This CDR3 contains 14 residues. Trimming took 2 bases from V and 1 from J, leaving 10 bases between them. From germline, CDR1 is DFQATT and CDR2 SNEGSKA (reference sequence). The CDR3 DNA reads as TGCAGTGCTAGATTACTAGCAGGCACAGATACGCAGTATTTT. Its translation is CSARLLAGTDTQYF.

There are many counts of this clonotype. The CDR3 protein is CASSDGYGYTF. The CDR3 DNA is TGTGCCAGCAGTGATGGCTATGGCTACACCTTC. The rearrangement joins TRBV2 to TRBJ1-2; D gene unclear. The CDR3 consists of 11 residues. Germline V gives CDR1 SNHLY, CDR2 FYNNEI. V gave up 3 bases and J gave up 4 bases, with 3 bases separating them. Full variable domain (remainder filled in from reference TRBV2 and TRBJ1-2): EPEVTQTPSHQVTQMGQEVILRCVPISNHLYFYWYRQILGQKVEFLVSFYNNEISEKSEIFDDQFSVERPDGSNFTLKIRSTKLEDSAMYFCASSDGYGYTFGSGTRLTVV.

This chain uses TRBV12-3 or TRBV12-4 with TRBJ2-1; D is uncertain. The CDR3 extends over 11 amino acids. CDR3 sequence (DNA): TGTGCGTCGGGCGCAGGCCATGAGCAGTTCTTC. This codes for CASGAGHEQFF.

This clonotype was observed at least ten times. The chain is built from TRBV20-1 and TRBJ2-1; 15 bases are a match to TRBD2. V was pared by 6 bases and J by 0 bases, with 6 bases of the junction left unmatched. Germline V gives CDR1 DFQATT, CDR2 SNEGSKA (reference sequence). The CDR3 runs to 17 residues. The CDR3 is CSAYGLAGGSSYNEQFF. As DNA, the CDR3 is TGCAGTGCCTACGGACTAGCGGGAGGGAGCTCCTACAATGAGCAGTTCTTC.

In this sample, this clonotype turned up a few times. J is TRBJ2-3 and V is TRBV3-1, with 10 bases matching TRBD2. Germline lookup yields CDR1 LGHDT and CDR2 YNNKEL (reference sequence). The CDR3 consists of 15 residues. Germline trimming cut 4 bases from V and 6 bases from J; bases unmatched to any gene: 7. Here the CDR3 reads CASSPSGGAWDTQYF. In DNA form, the CDR3 reads TGTGCCAGCAGCCCCAGCGGGGGGGCCTGGGATACGCAGTATTTT.

This clonotype was recorded at least ten times. The V gene is TRBV6-2 or TRBV6-3, the J gene TRBJ2-3; no definite D call. Germline CDR1 reads MNHEY; CDR2 reads SVGEGT. This CDR3 has 11 residues. The V gene lost 6 bases and the J gene lost 7 bases, with 8 bases spanning the gap. The CDR3 spells CASSLFYTQYF. The CDR3 coding sequence is TGTGCCAGCAGCCTGTTTTATACGCAGTATTTT.